These 32 T cell receptor beta chains were sequenced from one sample in a study of blood T cell repertoires in COVID-19. Libraries were prepared by immunoSEQ multiplex PCR; TCRdb keeps only in-frame clonotypes and omits some of them. The table shows 210,000 or so clones, with around four fifths occurring only once. What was sequenced was peripheral blood. These receptors originate from a middle-aged man with active or convalescent COVID-19.

The chain is built from TRBV15 and TRBJ1-2; D remains unclear. The CDR3 is 14 amino acids. V lost 0 bases to trimming and J lost 3 bases, with 8 bases between them. The germline V gene has CDR1 LNHNV and CDR2 YYDKDF (reference sequence). The CDR3 region is CATSRDPGYYGYTF. The CDR3 DNA reads as TGTGCCACCAGCAGAGATCCAGGCTACTATGGCTACACCTTC.

The CDR3 region has the DNA TGTGCCAGCAGCCGCTCGGGGGTGGGAGGTAATGAAAAACTGTTTTTT. It codes for CASSRSGVGGNEKLFF. The gene calls are TRBV7-9 and TRBJ1-4, with D perhaps TRBD1 (5 bases). CDR3 size: 16 residues. The V gene lost 5 bases and the J gene lost 4 bases, with 17 bases spanning the gap. Per germline, CDR1 SEHNR and CDR2 FQNEAQ (reference sequence).

This clone turned up a few times. The chain employs TRBV28 and TRBJ1-4; 8 bases align to TRBD1. The CDR3 covers 13 residues. CDR1 is MDHEN and CDR2 is SYDVKM in the germline V gene. J gave up 4 bases and V 10 bases, and 5 bases lay outside the gene matches. The CDR3 region is CATRTGINEKLFF. The CDR3 DNA sequence: TGTGCCACCAGGACAGGGATTAATGAAAAACTGTTTTTT.

The chain uses TRBV5-1 and TRBJ2-7, with 11 bases fitting TRBD2. This CDR3 has 15 amino acids. Germline CDR1 SGHRS, CDR2 YFSETQ. Trimming took 4 bases from V and 7 from J; bases not matched to a gene: 10. Here the CDR3 DNA reads TGCGCCAGCAGCCTTATGACTAGCGGGACTGGAGAGCAGTACTTC. Encoded protein: CASSLMTSGTGEQYF.

This chain links TRBV18 with TRBJ2-7; TRBD1 might be the D (6 bases). Trimming took 1 base from V and 2 from J, leaving 9 bases between them. This CDR3 is 14 amino acids long. The V gene's germline CDR1 is KGHSH and CDR2 LQKENI. CDR3 coding DNA: TGTGCCAGCTCACCACAGGACAGTACCTACGAGCAGTACTTC. Translating it yields CASSPQDSTYEQYF.

This clone was seen a single time. The CDR3, as DNA: TGTGCCAGTAGGAGGGAGGGAACTAACTATGGCTACACCTTC. It translates to CASRREGTNYGYTF. The V and J genes are TRBV19 and TRBJ1-2; D uncertain. V shed 6 bases and J shed 0 bases, with 11 bases lying between them. CDR3 length: 14 residues. CDR1 and CDR2 (germline): LNHDA, SQIVND (reference sequence).

In the case of this clone: Germline and junction disagree at one end, which may indicate a read error. V gene TRBV2 combines with J gene TRBJ1-4; perhaps TRBD1 as D (6 bases). This CDR3 has 12 residues. Germline values: CDR1 SNHLY, CDR2 FYNNEI. CDR3 sequence reads: CASSDLSGVIIF. The CDR3 coding sequence is TGTGCCAGCAGTGACTTATCAGGGGTGATAATTTTT.

The genes are TRBV3-1 (or the pseudogene TRBV3-2) and TRBJ1-5; 10 nucleotides align to TRBD1. This CDR3 is built from 14 residues. Germline V gives CDR1 LGHDT, CDR2 YNNKEL (reference sequence). J lost 7 bases, V lost 3 bases, and 3 bases had no gene match. The chain's CDR3 is CASSQGTGVQPQHF. Here the CDR3 DNA reads TGTGCCAGCAGCCAGGGGACAGGGGTCCAGCCCCAGCATTTT.

The genes are TRBV10-3 and TRBJ2-5, with 11 bases matching TRBD2. Per the germline V gene, CDR1 is ENHRY and CDR2 is SYGVKD. V shed 5 bases and J 0 bases; nucleotides not matched to a gene: 2. The CDR3 is 15 amino acids. CDR3 nucleotides: TGTGCCATCAGTAGACTAGCGGGGAACCAAGAGACCCAGTACTTC. This codes for CAISRLAGNQETQYF.

The V gene is TRBV12-3 or TRBV12-4, the J gene TRBJ1-1; a weak D match, TRBD1 (5 bases). V lost 6 bases and J 0 bases, leaving 8 bases between the germline ends. This CDR3 is 13 amino acids long. The chain's CDR3 is CASSQGLNTEAFF. CDR3 DNA: TGTGCCAGCAGCCAGGGCTTGAACACTGAAGCTTTCTTT.

A few counts support this clone. V usage is TRBV6-1 and J usage is TRBJ2-2, with a possible D match to TRBD2 (5 bases). The CDR3 is 14 residues long. Trimming shortened V by 3 bases and J by 6 bases, and 11 bases separated the two germline ends. Germline CDR1 and CDR2: MNHNS and SASEGT. The CDR3 here is CASSELTSAGELFF. CDR3 bases: TGTGCCAGCAGTGAGCTCACTAGTGCCGGGGAGCTGTTTTTT.

As for this clone: At one of its ends the junction is not consistent with the germline gene, which may arise from a read error. V and J are TRBV4-2 and TRBJ1-2; 8 bases agree with TRBD1. CDR1 is LGHNA and CDR2 is YNFKEQ in the germline V gene. This CDR3 region has 13 residues. CDR3 DNA sequence: TGTGCCAGCAGCAAAGACAGGGGATGGGGCTACACCTTC. Its translation is CASSKDRGWGYTF.

Details on this clone: Other DNA sequences in this sample translate to the same CDR3. The gene calls are TRBV6-5 and TRBJ1-6; D is undetermined. CDR3 length: 15 residues. The V gene lost 2 bases and the J gene lost 0 bases, with 5 bases spanning the gap. Looked up from germline, CDR1 is MNHEY and CDR2 is SVGAGI. The CDR3: CASSYRSSYNSPLHF. The CDR3 bases are TGTGCCAGCAGTTACAGGAGCTCCTATAATTCACCCCTCCACTTT.

This clone was seen a handful of times. The CDR3 DNA follows: TGTGCCAGCAGCTATGGACAGCCTACTCTTGATACACTCAAAAACATTCAGTACTTC. This gives the protein CASSYGQPTLDTLKNIQYF. The chain employs TRBV7-2 and TRBJ2-4; D may be TRBD1 (6 bases). Trimming shortened V by 4 bases and J by 3 bases, and 25 bases separated the two germline ends. The CDR3 has 19 amino acids. From germline, CDR1 is SGHTA and CDR2 FQGNSA. Together with reference TRBV7-2 and TRBJ2-4, the CDR3 gives the full variable domain: GAGVSQSPSNKVTEKGKDVELRCDPISGHTALYWYRQSLGQGLEFLIYFQGNSAPDKSGLPSDRFSAERTGGSVSTLTIQRTQQEDSAVYLCASSYGQPTLDTLKNIQYFGAGTRLSVL.

This clone was picked up one time. The V call is TRBV7-2, the J call TRBJ2-2; D gene uncertain. This CDR3 spans 13 amino acids. V was clipped by 2 bases and J by 6 bases, with 7 bases between them. Germline CDR1 is SGHTA and CDR2 is FQGNSA. The DNA of the CDR3 is TGTGCCAGCAGCTTAATGTATTCCGGGGAGCTGTTTTTT. Translating gives CASSLMYSGELFF.

CDR3 nucleotides: TGCAGCGTTGATGCAACTTCGGCGGACACTGAAGCTTTCTTT. Protein sequence: CSVDATSADTEAFF. This sequence joins TRBV29-1 and TRBJ1-1; D is ambiguous. The V gene lost 3 bases and the J gene lost 3 bases, with 14 bases spanning the gap. The germline CDR1 and CDR2 sequences are SQVTM and ANQGSEA. The CDR3 spans 14 residues.

V usage is TRBV6-5 and J usage is TRBJ1-4; D is unresolved. This CDR3 contains 15 residues. Germline-derived CDR1 and CDR2 are MNHEY and SVGAGI. The ends were cut back, 6 bases at V and 0 bases at J, with 11 bases in the middle. CDR3 DNA sequence: TGTGCCAGCAGCGCACAGTTTCCAACTAATGAAAAACTGTTTTTT. This encodes CASSAQFPTNEKLFF.

V and J are TRBV18 and TRBJ2-7; D possibly corresponds to TRBD2 (6 bases). Trimming removed 7 bases from V and 5 bases from J, with 21 bases in between. The V gene's germline CDR1 is KGHSH and CDR2 LQKENI. CDR3 length equals 15 residues. CDR3 region: CASFDRDGGSDEQYF. The DNA for the CDR3 is TGTGCCAGCTTCGACCGGGACGGGGGATCCGACGAGCAGTACTTC.

V and J are TRBV5-4 and TRBJ1-6; 12 positions match TRBD1. Germline V gene data show CDR1 as SGHNT and CDR2 as YYREEE (reference sequence). Trimming at V came to 4 bases and at J to 10 bases, leaving 12 bases not matched to a gene. The CDR3 sequence is 17 residues long. CDR3 protein: CASSAGQGAGSYSPLHF. The CDR3 nucleotides are TGTGCCAGCAGCGCGGGACAGGGGGCCGGAAGTTACTCACCCCTCCACTTT.

The chain joins TRBV30 to TRBJ1-2; a possible D gene is TRBD1 (6 bases). The CDR3 has 14 amino acids. V was pared by 2 bases and J by 0 bases, with 10 bases between. The germline gives CDR1 GTSNPN, CDR2 SVGIG (reference sequence). The CDR3 protein is CAWSMGAANYGYTF. The CDR3 DNA reads as TGTGCCTGGAGTATGGGGGCGGCTAACTATGGCTACACCTTC.

J is TRBJ1-3 and V is TRBV3-1 (or the pseudogene TRBV3-2); perhaps TRBD1 as D (6 bases). CDR1 and CDR2 from the germline V gene are LGHDT and YNNKEL (reference sequence). Trimming pared 6 bases from V and 5 bases from J, leaving 17 bases between. This CDR3 comprises 15 residues. CDR3 loop: CASSFLDRRRNTIYF. For the CDR3, the DNA is TGTGCCAGCAGTTTCCTCGACAGGAGACGAAACACCATATATTTT.

This clone was recorded a few times. V is TRBV5-1 and J is TRBJ1-6, with D perhaps matching TRBD1 (6 bases). CDR3 size: 15 residues. V was clipped by 7 bases and J by 11 bases, with 22 bases between them. Germline CDR1 reads SGHRS; CDR2 reads YFSETQ. DNA for the CDR3: TGCGCCAGCGGGGCAGGGGACCTCCTTGGGACACCCCTCCACTTT. Encoded protein: CASGAGDLLGTPLHF.

The chain is built from TRBV10-2 and TRBJ2-4, with TRBD1 identical over 11 bases. This CDR3 is 16 amino acids long. V shed 4 bases, J shed 3 bases, and the junction held 5 bases outside the gene matches. CDR1 is WSHSY, CDR2 SAAADI, per germline. CDR3 sequence reads: CASSGTGGAYKNIQYF. The CDR3 DNA reads TGCGCCAGCAGTGGGACAGGGGGCGCCTACAAAAACATTCAGTACTTC.

CDR3 sequence reads: CATSDPPQNYGYTF. CDR3 coding DNA: TGTGCCACCAGTGATCCCCCACAGAACTATGGCTACACCTTC. V gene TRBV24-1 combines with J gene TRBJ1-2; D not certain. Trimming left V 3 bases short and J 2 bases short, with 9 bases between. Per germline, CDR1 KGHDR and CDR2 SFDVKD. The CDR3 runs to 14 residues.

The chain is built from TRBV28 and TRBJ2-7, with D possibly TRBD2 on 6 matching bases. V lost 5 bases to trimming and J lost 0 bases, with 11 bases between them. The CDR3 has 14 residues. Germline values: CDR1 MDHEN, CDR2 SYDVKM. CDR3: CASSPGTLSYEQYF. CDR3 nucleotides: TGTGCCAGCAGTCCCGGGACTCTCTCCTACGAGCAGTACTTC.

This clone was counted a single time. The gene calls are TRBV7-6 and TRBJ2-1, with 16 bases fitting TRBD2. Germline V gene data show CDR1 as SGHVS and CDR2 as FNYEAQ. The V segment lost 8 bases and the J segment 2 bases; nucleotides outside the gene matches: 6. The CDR3 runs 17 residues. The CDR3 protein is CASGGLAGGPPYNEQFF. The CDR3 DNA is TGTGCCAGCGGGGGACTAGCGGGGGGGCCCCCCTACAATGAGCAGTTCTTC.

This chain uses TRBV7-2 with TRBJ2-2, with TRBD1 matching 9 bases. This CDR3 has 14 amino acids. Germline V lookup: CDR1 SGHTA, CDR2 FQGNSA. V gave up 6 bases and J gave up 7 bases; unmatched junction bases: 6. CDR3: CASSRDRGDGELFF. CDR3 coding DNA: TGTGCCAGCAGTCGAGACAGGGGGGACGGGGAGCTGTTTTTT.

The chain carries TRBV19 and TRBJ2-5, with TRBD2 identical over 7 bases. The CDR3 runs 18 residues. V dropped 4 bases and J dropped 4; count of bases not matched to a gene: 18. Looked up from germline, CDR1 is LNHDA and CDR2 is SQIVND (reference sequence). CDR3 sequence reads: CASSTRAPRGGRAETQYF. The CDR3 nucleotides read TGTGCCAGTAGTACTAGAGCCCCAAGGGGAGGGAGAGCAGAGACCCAGTACTTC.

The rearrangement links TRBV19 to TRBJ2-2, with 12 bases identical to TRBD1. There are 18 residues in the CDR3. CDR1 and CDR2 from the germline V gene are LNHDA and SQIVND (reference sequence). Trimming removed 3 bases from V and 4 bases from J; junction bases left unmatched: 9. CDR3 bases: TGTGCCAGTAGTATCCGGGACAGGGGGCGATGGATCACCGGGGAGCTGTTTTTT. Amino acid sequence: CASSIRDRGRWITGELFF.

The chain joins TRBV2 to TRBJ1-1; 8 bases align to TRBD1. The V gene end was trimmed by 0 bases and the J gene end by 6 bases; junction bases not matched to a gene: 3. The CDR3 spans 14 residues. Germline values: CDR1 SNHLY, CDR2 FYNNEI. CDR3 nucleotides: TGTGCCAGCAGTGAAGCGCGGACAGGGCCTGAAGCTTTCTTT. Translating it yields CASSEARTGPEAFF. Filled out from reference TRBV2 and TRBJ1-1, the complete variable domain reads EPEVTQTPSHQVTQMGQEVILRCVPISNHLYFYWYRQILGQKVEFLVSFYNNEISEKSEIFDDQFSVERPDGSNFTLKIRSTKLEDSAMYFCASSEARTGPEAFFGQGTRLTVV.

The chain has TRBV2 and TRBJ2-1, with D possibly being TRBD2 (5 bases). The CDR3 is 11 amino acids. CDR1 SNHLY and CDR2 FYNNEI come from the germline V gene. V lost 3 bases and J 15 bases, leaving 12 bases between the germline ends. The CDR3 coding sequence is TGTGCCAGCAGTGAGGGAGCCCGTTTGTTCTTC. Translating gives CASSEGARLFF. The full variable domain, rest sourced from reference TRBV2 and TRBJ2-1, is EPEVTQTPSHQVTQMGQEVILRCVPISNHLYFYWYRQILGQKVEFLVSFYNNEISEKSEIFDDQFSVERPDGSNFTLKIRSTKLEDSAMYFCASSEGARLFFGPGTRLTVL.

This clone was detected a few times. The chain has TRBV10-2 and TRBJ2-1, with D possibly matching TRBD2 (7 bases). Germline CDR1 reads WSHSY; CDR2 reads SAAADI. With 0 bases removed from V and 0 bases from J, the gap between germline ends came to 18 bases. The CDR3 runs 19 residues. The CDR3 nucleotides are TGCGCCAGCAGTGAGTCCGGTATGGGGGGGCGGTTCTCCTACAATGAGCAGTTCTTC. This gives the protein CASSESGMGGRFSYNEQFF.